Presented here are 22 T cell receptor beta chains from one specimen sequenced in a study of T cell responses to AZD1222 COVID-19 vaccine. TCRdb's table, derived via immunoSEQ multiplex PCR, lists solely in-frame clones and lacks some. The profile shows over 100,000 clones, about 86% of them singletons. The input for sequencing was peripheral blood, taken on day 0 of AZD1222 vaccination. These receptors came from an adult in good health.

This clone appeared many times. The chain employs TRBV18 and TRBJ1-1; tentative D call: TRBD1 (6 bases). Germline V CDR1 and CDR2: KGHSH, LQKENI. Trimming removed 4 bases from V and 1 base from J, with 22 bases in between. The CDR3 is made up of 18 amino acids. CDR3 bases: TGTGCCAGCTCACGATCCTCGGGGGCGTTAGGAGGGAACACTGAAGCTTTCTTT. Translating it yields CASSRSSGALGGNTEAFF.

This chain joins TRBV6-2 or TRBV6-3 and TRBJ2-1, with D possibly TRBD2 on 5 matching bases. The CDR3 totals 14 residues. CDR1 and CDR2 (germline): MNHEY, SVGEGT. With 5 bases removed from V and 7 bases from J, the gap between germline ends came to 15 bases. This CDR3 reads CASSHGEGSNEQFF. The CDR3 bases are TGTGCCAGCAGTCACGGGGAAGGGTCAAATGAGCAGTTCTTC.

This chain joins TRBV27 and TRBJ1-4, with unresolved D. This CDR3 has 12 amino acids. Trimming shortened V by 4 bases and J by 8 bases, and 8 bases separated the two germline ends. Germline lookup yields CDR1 MNHEY and CDR2 SMNVEV (reference sequence). The CDR3 loop is CASSSFNEKLFF. CDR3 bases: TGTGCCAGCAGTTCTTTCAACGAAAAACTGTTTTTT.

The chain employs TRBV6-6 and TRBJ2-5; weak D call: TRBD1 (5 bases). CDR1 MNHNY and CDR2 SVGAGI come from the germline V gene (reference sequence). The CDR3 has 12 amino acids. Trimming removed 7 bases from V and 5 bases from J, with 11 bases in between. The CDR3 DNA reads TGTGCCAGCAACCAGGGCCGGGAGACCCAGTACTTC. Its protein is CASNQGRETQYF.

This chain connects TRBV2 to TRBJ2-2, with TRBD2 matching over 9 bases. CDR1 and CDR2 (germline): SNHLY, FYNNEI. CDR3 length equals 17 residues. Trimming at V came to 5 bases and at J to 6 bases, leaving 13 bases not matched to a gene. CDR3 sequence: CASSPGLAGIRSGELFF. The CDR3 region has the DNA TGTGCCAGCAGTCCAGGGCTAGCGGGAATCCGTTCCGGGGAGCTGTTTTTT.

The rearrangement links TRBV7-2 to TRBJ1-2; D gene ambiguous. V lost 5 bases to trimming and J lost 1 base, with 8 bases between them. Germline V gene sequence: CDR1 SGHTA, CDR2 FQGNSA. The CDR3 contains 13 residues. CDR3 sequence: CASSTDGNYGYTF. The CDR3 DNA reads as TGTGCCAGCAGCACGGACGGTAACTATGGCTACACCTTC.

This clone showed up just once. The chain is built from TRBV6-5 and TRBJ1-4, with D hard to call. CDR1 is MNHEY and CDR2 is SVGAGI in the germline V gene. CDR3 length: 14 residues. V lost 7 bases and J lost 0, with 9 bases in between. The CDR3 DNA follows: TGTGCCAGCACTCTTGGGGCAACTAATGAAAAACTGTTTTTT. Its translation is CASTLGATNEKLFF.

The CDR3 coding sequence is TGTGCCAGCAGCCCTAAGCGGGGCTGGAGAGAGACCCAGTACTTC. Translating it yields CASSPKRGWRETQYF. This chain joins TRBV3-1 (or the pseudogene TRBV3-2) and TRBJ2-5, with 7 bases that match TRBD2. J lost 4 bases, V lost 4 bases, and 9 bases had no gene match. CDR3 length equals 15 residues. Germline V CDR1 and CDR2: LGHDT, YNNKEL (reference sequence).

This clone appeared a single time. The genes are TRBV4-1 and TRBJ1-4; D remains unclear. The germline V and J ends were trimmed by 2 bases and 0 bases, with 4 bases remaining between them. The germline V gene encodes CDR1 MGHRA and CDR2 YSYEKL. The CDR3 runs to 14 residues. CDR3 bases: TGCGCCAGCAGCCAAAGGTCAACTAATGAAAAACTGTTTTTT. It encodes CASSQRSTNEKLFF.

This rearrangement joins TRBV5-4 to TRBJ1-2; D is perhaps TRBD1 (5 bases). Germline CDR1 and CDR2: SGHNT and YYREEE (reference sequence). This CDR3 contains 15 residues. The V end lost 4 bases, the J end lost 4 bases, and 17 bases lay between the germline ends. The CDR3 region has the DNA TGTGCCAGCAGCGCCTCCGGGGGGGTTGGCTATGGCTACACCTTC. Its protein is CASSASGGVGYGYTF.

This sequence joins TRBV25-1 and TRBJ1-2, with 8 bases identical to TRBD1. V lost 5 bases to trimming and J lost 4 bases; unmatched junction nucleotides: 9. Germline V gene sequence: CDR1 MGHDK, CDR2 SYGVNS. This CDR3 contains 15 residues. The CDR3: CASSPRTGLGYGYTF. The CDR3 nucleotides read TGTGCCAGCAGTCCCCGGACAGGGCTTGGCTATGGCTACACCTTC.

This chain links TRBV19 with TRBJ1-6; tentative D call: TRBD1 (5 bases). The CDR3 spans 13 residues. V shed 5 bases and J shed 6 bases, with 8 bases lying between them. Germline CDR1 and CDR2: LNHDA and SQIVND (reference sequence). CDR3: CASSSGTNSPLHF. The CDR3, as DNA: TGTGCCAGTAGTTCGGGGACTAATTCACCCCTCCACTTT.

This clone was recorded once. The V call is TRBV19, the J call TRBJ2-7, with D possibly TRBD1 on 6 matching bases. Germline lookup yields CDR1 LNHDA and CDR2 SQIVND (reference sequence). The CDR3 contains 14 residues. V shed 4 bases and J shed 1 base, with 11 bases lying between them. CDR3 DNA sequence: TGTGCCAGTAGTAGGGACACGCTGTCCTACGAGCAGTACTTC. Translation gives CASSRDTLSYEQYF.

This clone was recorded a few times. J is TRBJ2-7 and V is TRBV13, with 11 bases aligning to TRBD2. The ends lost 0 bases at V and 4 bases at J; junction bases unmatched: 2. Germline V gene data show CDR1 as PRHDT and CDR2 as FYEKMQ (reference sequence). The CDR3 is 15 residues long. The CDR3 coding sequence is TGTGCCAGCAGCTTAGGGCTAGCGGGAGGATACGAGCAGTACTTC. Residues: CASSLGLAGGYEQYF.

The V call is TRBV6-5, the J call TRBJ1-5, with 8 positions matching TRBD1. V was clipped by 2 bases and J by 4 bases; unmatched bases: 4. Germline V CDR1 and CDR2: MNHEY, SVGAGI. CDR3 length: 15 residues. DNA for the CDR3: TGTGCCAGCAGTTACCGACAGGGGACTAATCAGCCCCAGCATTTT. It encodes CASSYRQGTNQPQHF.

In its sample, this clone ranks as medium-sized. The chain couples TRBV19 to TRBJ2-7; TRBD1 matches 9 bases. V was clipped by 6 bases and J by 0 bases; unmatched bases: 6. The V gene's germline CDR1 is LNHDA and CDR2 SQIVND (reference sequence). The CDR3 is made up of 15 amino acids. CDR3 sequence reads: CASSKTGGSSYEQYF. CDR3 bases: TGTGCCAGTAGCAAGACAGGGGGGAGCTCCTACGAGCAGTACTTC. Full variable domain (outside the CDR3, taken from reference TRBV19 and TRBJ2-7): DGGITQSPKYLFRKEGQNVTLSCEQNLNHDAMYWYRQDPGQGLRLIYYSQIVNDFQKGDIAEGYSVSREKKESFPLTVTSAQKNPTAFYLCASSKTGGSSYEQYFGPGTRLTVT.

The chain carries TRBV30 and TRBJ1-3; D is uncertain. Trimming left V 0 bases short and J 1 base short, with 7 bases between. CDR1 is GTSNPN and CDR2 is SVGIG in the germline V gene (reference sequence). The CDR3 runs to 14 residues. The CDR3 coding sequence is TGTGCCTGGAGTGTGGGCCCATCTGGAAACACCATATATTTT. Encoded protein: CAWSVGPSGNTIYF.

The chain has TRBV7-9 and TRBJ2-1, with 8 bases aligning to TRBD2. V shed 5 bases and J 10 bases; nucleotides not matched to a gene: 7. The CDR3 has 13 residues. Germline CDR1 reads SEHNR; CDR2 reads FQNEAQ (reference sequence). CDR3 sequence: CASSPGLAREQFF. The CDR3 DNA is TGTGCCAGCAGCCCAGGACTAGCCCGAGAGCAGTTCTTC.

Concerning this clone itself: In the same sample, other DNA sequences code for this CDR3. This chain links TRBV5-1 with TRBJ1-1; D gene uncertain. The V end was cut by 0 bases, the J end by 1 base, with 4 bases between. Looked up from germline, CDR1 is SGHRS and CDR2 is YFSETQ. The CDR3 has 13 residues. DNA for the CDR3: TGCGCCAGCAGCTTGGCCCCGAACACTGAAGCTTTCTTT. Amino acid sequence: CASSLAPNTEAFF.

This clone has only a few counts. The rearrangement joins TRBV28 to TRBJ2-7; D possibly corresponds to TRBD1 (6 bases). CDR3 length: 17 amino acids. The V and J ends lost 8 bases and 2 bases respectively, with 25 bases between them. CDR1 is MDHEN, CDR2 SYDVKM, per germline. CDR3 region: CASRKESTGHRTYEQYF. CDR3 in DNA: TGTGCCAGCCGAAAAGAGTCCACGGGACACCGAACCTACGAGCAGTACTTC.

The V call is TRBV7-2, the J call TRBJ2-3; D gene unclear. The V end was cut by 7 bases, the J end by 6 bases, with 14 bases between. The CDR3 is made up of 13 amino acids. Per germline, CDR1 SGHTA and CDR2 FQGNSA. The CDR3 DNA is TGTGCCAGCACCCAGAACTTTCGGGATACGCAGTATTTT. It translates to CASTQNFRDTQYF.

The table lists this clone with a count of one. The chain couples TRBV5-6 to TRBJ1-1, with D perhaps matching TRBD1 (5 bases). Germline CDR1 SGHDT, CDR2 YYEEEE. The CDR3 is 14 amino acids. V was shortened by 0 bases and J by 4 bases, with 10 bases between the two germline ends. Here the CDR3 DNA reads TGTGCCAGCAGCTTGGTTGGGGGGTTCACTGAAGCTTTCTTT. Residues: CASSLVGGFTEAFF.